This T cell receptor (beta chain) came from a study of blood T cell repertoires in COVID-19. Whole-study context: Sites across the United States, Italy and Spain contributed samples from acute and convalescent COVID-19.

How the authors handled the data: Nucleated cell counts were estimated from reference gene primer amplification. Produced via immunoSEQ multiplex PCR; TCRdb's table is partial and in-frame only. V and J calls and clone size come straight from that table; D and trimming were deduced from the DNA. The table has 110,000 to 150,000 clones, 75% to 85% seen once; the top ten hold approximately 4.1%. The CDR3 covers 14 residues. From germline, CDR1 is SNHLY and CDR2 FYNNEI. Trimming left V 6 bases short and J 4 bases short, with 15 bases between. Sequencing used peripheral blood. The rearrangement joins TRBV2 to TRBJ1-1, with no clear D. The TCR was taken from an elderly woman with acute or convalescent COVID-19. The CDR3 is CASSDLRAATEAFF. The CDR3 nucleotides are TGTGCCAGCAGCGACCTGAGGGCTGCCACTGAAGCTTTCTTT.